Presented here are 5 T cell receptor beta chains from one specimen sequenced in a study of blood T cell repertoires in COVID-19. Clones were read by immunoSEQ multiplex PCR, and TCRdb kept only the in-frame ones, dropping some. There are tens of thousands of clones in the sample; approximately 80% occur only once, and approximately 40% lies in the top ten. Source material: peripheral blood. These receptors originate from a woman older than 75 with acute or convalescent COVID-19.

The chain carries TRBV11-3 and TRBJ1-4; TRBD1 aligns across 10 bases. Germline V CDR1 and CDR2: SGHNT, YENEEA. The V and J ends lost 4 bases and 2 bases, in that order; junction bases with no gene match: 10. The CDR3 has 18 residues. CDR3 bases: TGTGCCAGCAGCTCCTGCGGACAGGGGGACGGGACTAATGAAAAACTGTTTTTT. This encodes CASSSCGQGDGTNEKLFF.

This clone was counted between two and nine times. J is TRBJ1-6 and V is TRBV5-8, with unresolved D. The germline CDR1 and CDR2 sequences are SGHTS and YDEGEE. The V end lost 3 bases, the J end lost 5 bases, and 3 bases lay between the germline ends. The CDR3 is 12 residues long. The CDR3 is CASSSDNSPLHF. The CDR3 nucleotides read TGTGCCAGCAGCTCGGATAATTCACCCCTCCACTTT.

The rearrangement links TRBV29-1 to TRBJ2-7; TRBD1 matches 11 bases. J lost 7 bases, V lost 6 bases, and 8 bases had no gene match. Germline values: CDR1 SQVTM, CDR2 ANQGSEA. The CDR3 runs to 13 residues. The CDR3 region is CSVRRDRGGEQYF. In DNA form, the CDR3 reads TGCAGCGTCCGCCGGGACAGGGGGGGTGAGCAGTACTTC.

The CDR3 reads CAWSVNALSTEAFF. The CDR3 DNA is TGTGCCTGGAGTGTAAACGCACTGAGCACTGAAGCTTTCTTT. The V call is TRBV30, the J call TRBJ1-1; D remains unclear. With 0 bases removed from V and 4 bases from J, the gap between germline ends came to 12 bases. The germline gives CDR1 GTSNPN, CDR2 SVGIG (reference sequence). The CDR3 totals 14 residues. The full variable domain, rest sourced from reference TRBV30 and TRBJ1-1, is SQTIHQWPATLVQPVGSPLSLECTVEGTSNPNLYWYRQAAGRGLQLLFYSVGIGQISSEVPQNLSASRPQDRQFILSSKKLLLSDSGFYLCAWSVNALSTEAFFGQGTRLTVV.

This clone appeared a few times. This chain connects TRBV28 to TRBJ1-4; 9 bases match TRBD1. With 6 bases clipped from V and 8 bases from J, the junction kept 13 bases outside the gene matches. The CDR3 is 16 residues long. Germline CDR1 MDHEN, CDR2 SYDVKM. The CDR3 sequence is CASRAIDRGIGEKLFF. CDR3 bases: TGTGCCAGCAGGGCCATTGACAGGGGGATAGGGGAAAAACTGTTTTTT.